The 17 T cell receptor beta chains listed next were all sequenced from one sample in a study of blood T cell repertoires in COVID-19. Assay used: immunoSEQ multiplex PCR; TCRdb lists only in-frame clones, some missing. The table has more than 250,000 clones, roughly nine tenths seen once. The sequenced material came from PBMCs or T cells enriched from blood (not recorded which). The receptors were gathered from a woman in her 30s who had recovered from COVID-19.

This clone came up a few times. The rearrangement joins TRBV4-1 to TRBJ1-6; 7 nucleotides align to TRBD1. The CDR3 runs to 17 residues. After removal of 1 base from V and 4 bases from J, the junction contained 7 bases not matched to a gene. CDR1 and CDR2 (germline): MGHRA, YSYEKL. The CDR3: CASSQVNRGRYNSPLHF. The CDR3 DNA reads TGCGCCAGCAGCCAAGTTAACAGGGGCCGTTATAATTCACCCCTCCACTTT.

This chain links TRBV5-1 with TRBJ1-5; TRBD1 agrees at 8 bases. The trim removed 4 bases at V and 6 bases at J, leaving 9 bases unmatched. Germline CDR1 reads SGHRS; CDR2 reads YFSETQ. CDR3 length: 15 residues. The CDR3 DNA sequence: TGCGCCAGCAGCGTAGGACAGGGTAGTGGTCAGCCCCAGCATTTT. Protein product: CASSVGQGSGQPQHF.

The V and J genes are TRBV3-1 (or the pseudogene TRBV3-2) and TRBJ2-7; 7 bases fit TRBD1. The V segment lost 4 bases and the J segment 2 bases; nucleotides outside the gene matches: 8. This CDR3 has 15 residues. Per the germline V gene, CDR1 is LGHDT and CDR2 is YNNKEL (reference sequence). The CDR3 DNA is TGTGCCAGCAGCCCCCGGGACAGCCTAACCTACGAGCAGTACTTC. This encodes CASSPRDSLTYEQYF.

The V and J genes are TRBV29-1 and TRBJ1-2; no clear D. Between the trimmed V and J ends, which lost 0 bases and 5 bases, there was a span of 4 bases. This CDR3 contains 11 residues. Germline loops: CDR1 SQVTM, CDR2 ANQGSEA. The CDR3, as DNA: TGCAGCGTTGAAGATCGGTATGGCTACACCTTC. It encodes CSVEDRYGYTF. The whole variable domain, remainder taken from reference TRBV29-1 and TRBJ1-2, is SAVISQKPSRDICQRGTSLTIQCQVDSQVTMMFWYRQQPGQSLTLIATANQGSEATYESGFVIDKFPISRPNLTFSTLTVSNMSPEDSSIYLCSVEDRYGYTFGSGTRLTVV.

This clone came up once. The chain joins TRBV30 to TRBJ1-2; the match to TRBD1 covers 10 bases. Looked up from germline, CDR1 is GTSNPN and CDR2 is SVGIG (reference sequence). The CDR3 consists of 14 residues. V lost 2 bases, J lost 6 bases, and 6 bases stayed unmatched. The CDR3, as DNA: TGTGCCTGGAGTATTCGACAGGGGGCGGATGGCTACACCTTC. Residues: CAWSIRQGADGYTF.

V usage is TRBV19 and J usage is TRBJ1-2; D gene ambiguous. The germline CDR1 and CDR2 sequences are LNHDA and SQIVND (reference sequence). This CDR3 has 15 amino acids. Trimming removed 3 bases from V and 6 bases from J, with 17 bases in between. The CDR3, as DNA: TGTGCCAGTAGTATTTCGAGGGCCTGGCACCATGGCTACACCTTC. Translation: CASSISRAWHHGYTF.

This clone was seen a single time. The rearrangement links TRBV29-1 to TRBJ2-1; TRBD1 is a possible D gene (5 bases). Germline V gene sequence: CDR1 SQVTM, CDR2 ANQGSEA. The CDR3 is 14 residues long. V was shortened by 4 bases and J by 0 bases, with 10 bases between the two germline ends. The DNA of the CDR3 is TGCAGCGTTGTCGACCAGGGCTCCTACAATGAGCAGTTCTTC. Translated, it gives CSVVDQGSYNEQFF.

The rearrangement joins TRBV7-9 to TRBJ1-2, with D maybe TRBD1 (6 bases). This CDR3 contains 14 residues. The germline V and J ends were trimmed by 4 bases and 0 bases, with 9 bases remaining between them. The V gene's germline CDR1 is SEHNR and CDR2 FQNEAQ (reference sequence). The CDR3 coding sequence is TGTGCCAGCAGCTCAGGGGCTTCTAACTATGGCTACACCTTC. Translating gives CASSSGASNYGYTF.

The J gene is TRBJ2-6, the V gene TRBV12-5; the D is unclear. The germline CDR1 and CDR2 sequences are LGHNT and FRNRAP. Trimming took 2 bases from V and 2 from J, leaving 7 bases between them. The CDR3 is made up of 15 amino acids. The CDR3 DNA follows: TGTGCTAGTGGTTTGTCCTCCCCTGGGGCCAACGTCCTGACTTTC. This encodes CASGLSSPGANVLTF.

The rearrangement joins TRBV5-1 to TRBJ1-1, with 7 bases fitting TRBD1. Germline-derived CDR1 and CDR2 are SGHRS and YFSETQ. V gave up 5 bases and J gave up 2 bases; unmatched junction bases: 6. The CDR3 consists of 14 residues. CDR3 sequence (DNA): TGCGCCAGCAGAACAGGGACAGCCAACACTGAAGCTTTCTTT. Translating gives CASRTGTANTEAFF.

This CDR3 is CASSERQRTDTQYF. CDR3 DNA sequence: TGTGCCAGCAGCGAACGACAGAGAACAGATACGCAGTATTTT. The rearrangement links TRBV9 to TRBJ2-3; D is possibly TRBD1 (5 bases). Germline V gene data show CDR1 as SGDLS and CDR2 as YYNGEE. V lost 3 bases, J lost 3 bases, and 11 bases lay in between. The CDR3 spans 14 residues.

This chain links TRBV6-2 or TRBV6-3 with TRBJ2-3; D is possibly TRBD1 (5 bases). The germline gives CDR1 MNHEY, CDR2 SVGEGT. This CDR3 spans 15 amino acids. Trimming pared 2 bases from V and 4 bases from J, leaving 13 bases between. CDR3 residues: CASSYDSQAPDTQYF. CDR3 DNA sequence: TGTGCCAGCAGTTACGACAGTCAAGCACCAGATACGCAGTATTTT.

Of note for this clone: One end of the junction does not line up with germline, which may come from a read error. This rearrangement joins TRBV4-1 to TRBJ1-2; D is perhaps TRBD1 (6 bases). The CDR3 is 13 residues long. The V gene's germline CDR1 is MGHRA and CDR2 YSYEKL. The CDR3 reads CASSQDEGGGRDF. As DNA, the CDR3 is TGCGCCAGCAGCCAAGATGAGGGGGGCGGGAGAGACTTC.

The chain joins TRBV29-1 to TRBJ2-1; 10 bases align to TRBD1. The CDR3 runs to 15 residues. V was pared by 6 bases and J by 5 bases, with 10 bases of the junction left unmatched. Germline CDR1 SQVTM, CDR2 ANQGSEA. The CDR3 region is CSVVDRDRGNNEQFF. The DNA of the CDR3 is TGCAGCGTGGTGGACCGGGACAGGGGCAACAATGAGCAGTTCTTC.

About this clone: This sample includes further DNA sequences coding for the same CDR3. The CDR3 reads CASSIGANYGYTF. The CDR3 nucleotides read TGTGCCAGTAGTATTGGAGCTAACTATGGCTACACCTTC. The J gene is TRBJ1-2, the V gene TRBV19; D ambiguous. Trimming removed 3 bases from V and 0 bases from J, with 5 bases in between. The CDR3 is made up of 13 amino acids. Germline CDR1 LNHDA, CDR2 SQIVND (reference sequence).

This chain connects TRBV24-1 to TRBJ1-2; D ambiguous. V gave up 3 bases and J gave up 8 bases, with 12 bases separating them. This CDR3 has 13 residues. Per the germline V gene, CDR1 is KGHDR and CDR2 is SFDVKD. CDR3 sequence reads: CATSDGVHGGYTF. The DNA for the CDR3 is TGTGCCACCAGTGATGGAGTTCACGGGGGCTACACCTTC.

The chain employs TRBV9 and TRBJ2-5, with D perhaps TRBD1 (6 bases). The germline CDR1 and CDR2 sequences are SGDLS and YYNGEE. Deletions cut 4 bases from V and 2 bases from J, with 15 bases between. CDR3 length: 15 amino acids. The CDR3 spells CASSPFGQPQETQYF. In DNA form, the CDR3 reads TGTGCCAGCAGCCCCTTTGGACAGCCTCAAGAGACCCAGTACTTC. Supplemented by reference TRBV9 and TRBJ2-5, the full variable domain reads DSGVTQTPKHLITATGQRVTLRCSPRSGDLSVYWYQQSLDQGLQFLIQYYNGEERAKGNILERFSAQQFPDLHSELNLSSLELGDSALYFCASSPFGQPQETQYFGPGTRLLVL.